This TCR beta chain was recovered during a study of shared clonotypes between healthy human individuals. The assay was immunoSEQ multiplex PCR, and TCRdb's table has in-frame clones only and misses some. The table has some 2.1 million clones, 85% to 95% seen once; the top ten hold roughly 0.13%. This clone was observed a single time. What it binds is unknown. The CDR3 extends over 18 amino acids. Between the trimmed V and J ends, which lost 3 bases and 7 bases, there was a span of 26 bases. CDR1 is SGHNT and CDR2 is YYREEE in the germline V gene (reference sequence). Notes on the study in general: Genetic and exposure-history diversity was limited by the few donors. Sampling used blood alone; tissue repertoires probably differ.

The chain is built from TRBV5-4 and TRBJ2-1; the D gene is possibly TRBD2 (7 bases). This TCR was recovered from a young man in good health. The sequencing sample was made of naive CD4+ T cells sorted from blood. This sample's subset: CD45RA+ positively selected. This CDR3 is CASSSPVGGRGPQNEQFF. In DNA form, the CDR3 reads TGTGCCAGCAGCTCCCCTGTAGGAGGGCGGGGGCCCCAGAATGAGCAGTTCTTC.